This T cell receptor (beta chain) derives from a study of T cell responses to AZD1222 COVID-19 vaccine. Notes on the study in general: Baseline antibody screening turned up just six seropositive AZD1222 recipients.

About this clone itself: Its target is not known.

The CDR3 consists of 10 residues. V gave up 5 bases and J gave up 5 bases, with 3 bases separating them. The germline V gene encodes CDR1 SNHLY and CDR2 FYNNEI. Profiled with immunoSEQ multiplex PCR; TCRdb holds only in-frame clones, not every one. The top ten hold roughly 2% of the sample, which has 180,000 or so clones, about nine tenths seen once. The input for sequencing was peripheral blood, taken 28 days after the second AZD1222 dose. The TCR was taken from an adult who received the AZD1222 COVID-19 vaccine. The chain uses TRBV2 and TRBJ2-5; the D is unclear. The CDR3 here is CASSWETQYF. CDR3 DNA sequence: TGTGCCAGCAGTTGGGAGACCCAGTACTTC.